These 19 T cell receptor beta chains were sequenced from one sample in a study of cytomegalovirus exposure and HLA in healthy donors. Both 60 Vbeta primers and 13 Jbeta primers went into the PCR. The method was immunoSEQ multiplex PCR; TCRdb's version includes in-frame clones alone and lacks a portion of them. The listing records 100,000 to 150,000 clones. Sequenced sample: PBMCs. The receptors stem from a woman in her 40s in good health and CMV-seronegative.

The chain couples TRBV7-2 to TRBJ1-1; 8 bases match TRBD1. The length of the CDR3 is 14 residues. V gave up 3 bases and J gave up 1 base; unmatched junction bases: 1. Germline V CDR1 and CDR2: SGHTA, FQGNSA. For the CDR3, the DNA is TGTGCCAGCAGCTTCGACAGGGGGAACACTGAAGCTTTCTTT. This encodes CASSFDRGNTEAFF. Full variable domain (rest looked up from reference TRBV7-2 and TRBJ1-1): GAGVSQSPSNKVTEKGKDVELRCDPISGHTALYWYRQSLGQGLEFLIYFQGNSAPDKSGLPSDRFSAERTGGSVSTLTIQRTQQEDSAVYLCASSFDRGNTEAFFGQGTRLTVV.

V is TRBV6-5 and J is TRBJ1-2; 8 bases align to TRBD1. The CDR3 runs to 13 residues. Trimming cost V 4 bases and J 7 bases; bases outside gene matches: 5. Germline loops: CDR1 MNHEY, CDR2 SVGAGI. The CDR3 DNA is TGTGCCAGCAGTTTGGCAGGGGGCATTGGCTACACCTTC. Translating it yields CASSLAGGIGYTF.

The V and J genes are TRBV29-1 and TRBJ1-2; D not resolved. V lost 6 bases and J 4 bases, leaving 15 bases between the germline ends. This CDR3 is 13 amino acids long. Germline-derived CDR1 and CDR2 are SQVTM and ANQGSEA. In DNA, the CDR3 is TGCAGCGTGGCCCGTGATCCTCGCTATGGCTACACCTTC. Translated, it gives CSVARDPRYGYTF. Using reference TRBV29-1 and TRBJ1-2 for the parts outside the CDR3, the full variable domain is SAVISQKPSRDICQRGTSLTIQCQVDSQVTMMFWYRQQPGQSLTLIATANQGSEATYESGFVIDKFPISRPNLTFSTLTVSNMSPEDSSIYLCSVARDPRYGYTFGSGTRLTVV.

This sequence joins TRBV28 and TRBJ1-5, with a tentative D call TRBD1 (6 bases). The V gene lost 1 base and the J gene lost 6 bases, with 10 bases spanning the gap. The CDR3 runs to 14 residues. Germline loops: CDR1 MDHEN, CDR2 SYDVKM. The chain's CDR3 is CASSLYTGIQPQHF. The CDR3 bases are TGTGCCAGCAGTTTATACACAGGGATTCAGCCCCAGCATTTT. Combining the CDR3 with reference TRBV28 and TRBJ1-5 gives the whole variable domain DVKVTQSSRYLVKRTGEKVFLECVQDMDHENMFWYRQDPGLGLRLIYFSYDVKMKEKGDIPEGYSVSREKKERFSLILESASTNQTSMYLCASSLYTGIQPQHFGDGTRLSIL.

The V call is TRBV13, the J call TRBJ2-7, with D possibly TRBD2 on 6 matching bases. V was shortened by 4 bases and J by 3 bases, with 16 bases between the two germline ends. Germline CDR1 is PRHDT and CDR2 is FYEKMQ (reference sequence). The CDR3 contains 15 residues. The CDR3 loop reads CASSSSGGAYYEQYF. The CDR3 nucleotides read TGTGCCAGCAGCTCCTCCGGGGGAGCTTACTACGAGCAGTACTTC.

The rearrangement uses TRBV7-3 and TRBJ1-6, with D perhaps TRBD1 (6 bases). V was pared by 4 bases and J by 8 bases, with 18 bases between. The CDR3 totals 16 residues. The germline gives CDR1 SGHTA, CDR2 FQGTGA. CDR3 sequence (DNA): TGTGCCAGCAGCTCTCCCTACAGGGAAGGGGATTCACCCCTCCACTTT. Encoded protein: CASSSPYREGDSPLHF.

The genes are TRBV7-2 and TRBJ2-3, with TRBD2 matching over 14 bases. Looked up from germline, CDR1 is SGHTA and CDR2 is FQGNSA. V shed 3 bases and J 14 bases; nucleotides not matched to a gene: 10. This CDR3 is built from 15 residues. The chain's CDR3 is CASSFGTSGGRTWYF. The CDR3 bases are TGTGCCAGCAGCTTCGGGACTAGCGGGGGCCGGACCTGGTATTTT.

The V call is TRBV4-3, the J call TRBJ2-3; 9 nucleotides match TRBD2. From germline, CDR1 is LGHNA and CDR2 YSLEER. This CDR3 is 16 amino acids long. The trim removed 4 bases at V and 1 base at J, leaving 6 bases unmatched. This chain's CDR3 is CASSLLAGGGTDTQYF. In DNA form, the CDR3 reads TGCGCCAGCAGCCTGCTGGCGGGGGGGGGCACAGATACGCAGTATTTT.

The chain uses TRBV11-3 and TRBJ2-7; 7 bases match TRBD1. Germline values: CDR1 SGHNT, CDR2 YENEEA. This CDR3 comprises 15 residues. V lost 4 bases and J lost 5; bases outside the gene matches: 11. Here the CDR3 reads CASSWPDREQHEQYV. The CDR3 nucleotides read TGTGCCAGCAGCTGGCCCGACAGGGAGCAACACGAGCAGTACGTC.

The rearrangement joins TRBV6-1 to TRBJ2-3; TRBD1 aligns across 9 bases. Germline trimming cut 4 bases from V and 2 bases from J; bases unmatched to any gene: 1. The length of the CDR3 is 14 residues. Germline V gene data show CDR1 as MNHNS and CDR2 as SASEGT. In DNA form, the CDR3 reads TGTGCCAGCAGTGGGGACAGGGACACAGATACGCAGTATTTT. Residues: CASSGDRDTDTQYF.

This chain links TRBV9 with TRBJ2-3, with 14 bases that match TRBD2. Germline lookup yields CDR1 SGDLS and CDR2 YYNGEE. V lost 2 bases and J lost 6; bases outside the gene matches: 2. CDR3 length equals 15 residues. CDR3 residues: CASSVRTSGGDTQYF. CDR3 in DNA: TGTGCCAGCAGCGTCCGGACTAGCGGGGGGGATACGCAGTATTTT.

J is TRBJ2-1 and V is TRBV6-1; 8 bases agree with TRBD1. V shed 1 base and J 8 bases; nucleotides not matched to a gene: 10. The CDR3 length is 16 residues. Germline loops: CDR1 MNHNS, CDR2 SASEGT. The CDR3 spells CASSEVWQGAGDEQFF. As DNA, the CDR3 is TGTGCCAGCAGTGAAGTTTGGCAGGGGGCTGGCGATGAGCAGTTCTTC.

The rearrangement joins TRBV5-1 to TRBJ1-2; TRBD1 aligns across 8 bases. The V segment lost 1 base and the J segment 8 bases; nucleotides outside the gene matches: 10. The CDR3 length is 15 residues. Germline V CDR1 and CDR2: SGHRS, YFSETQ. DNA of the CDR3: TGCGCCAGCAGCTTGATAGCAGGGGGCGCGGAAGGCTACACCTTC. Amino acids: CASSLIAGGAEGYTF.

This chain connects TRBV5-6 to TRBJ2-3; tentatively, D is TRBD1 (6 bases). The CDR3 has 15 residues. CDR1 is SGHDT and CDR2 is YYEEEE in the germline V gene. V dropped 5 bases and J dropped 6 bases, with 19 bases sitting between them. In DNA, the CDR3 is TGTGCCAGCAGTCGTTCCCAGGGGCCGGGGGATACGCAGTATTTT. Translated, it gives CASSRSQGPGDTQYF.

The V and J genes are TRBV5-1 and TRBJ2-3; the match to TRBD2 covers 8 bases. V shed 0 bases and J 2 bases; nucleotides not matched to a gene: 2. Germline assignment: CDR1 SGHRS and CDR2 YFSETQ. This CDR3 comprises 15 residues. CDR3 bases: TGCGCCAGCAGCTTGGCGGGGGGGATCACAGATACGCAGTATTTT. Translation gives CASSLAGGITDTQYF.

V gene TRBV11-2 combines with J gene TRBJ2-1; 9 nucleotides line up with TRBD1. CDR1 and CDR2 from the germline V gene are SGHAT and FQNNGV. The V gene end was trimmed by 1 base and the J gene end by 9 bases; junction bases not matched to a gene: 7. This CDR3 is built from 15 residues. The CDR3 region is CASSLAGTGYAEQFF. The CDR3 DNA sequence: TGTGCCAGCAGCTTAGCCGGGACAGGGTATGCTGAGCAGTTCTTC.

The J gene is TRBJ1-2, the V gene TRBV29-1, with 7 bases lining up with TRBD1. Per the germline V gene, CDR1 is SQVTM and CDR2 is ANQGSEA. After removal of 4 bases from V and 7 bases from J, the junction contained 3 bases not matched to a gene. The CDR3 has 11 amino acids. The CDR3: CSVAQGGGYTF. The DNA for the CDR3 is TGCAGCGTTGCCCAGGGGGGTGGCTACACCTTC.

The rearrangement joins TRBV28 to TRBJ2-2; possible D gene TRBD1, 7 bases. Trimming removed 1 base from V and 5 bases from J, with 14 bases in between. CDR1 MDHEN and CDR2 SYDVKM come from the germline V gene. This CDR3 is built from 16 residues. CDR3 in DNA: TGTGCCAGCAGTTTATTTGGCAGGGGGGTTACCGGGGAGCTGTTTTTT. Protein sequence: CASSLFGRGVTGELFF.

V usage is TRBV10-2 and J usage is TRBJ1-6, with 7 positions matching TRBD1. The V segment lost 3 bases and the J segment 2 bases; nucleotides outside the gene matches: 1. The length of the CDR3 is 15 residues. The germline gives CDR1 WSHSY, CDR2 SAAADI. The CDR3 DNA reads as TGCGCCAGCAGTGAACAGGGGCCCTATAATTCACCCCTCCACTTT. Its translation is CASSEQGPYNSPLHF.